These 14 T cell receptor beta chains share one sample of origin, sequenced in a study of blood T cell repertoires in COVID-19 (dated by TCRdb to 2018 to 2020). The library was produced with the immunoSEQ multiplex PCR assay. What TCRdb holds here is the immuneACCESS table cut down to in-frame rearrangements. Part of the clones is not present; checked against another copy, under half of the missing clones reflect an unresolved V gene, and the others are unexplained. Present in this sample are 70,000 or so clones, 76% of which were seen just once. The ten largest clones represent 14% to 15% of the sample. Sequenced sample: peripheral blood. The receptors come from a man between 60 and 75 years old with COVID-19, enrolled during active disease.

The CDR3: CASSLGTSSRAEQFF. The CDR3 DNA is TGTGCCAGCAGCTTAGGGACTAGTAGTAGGGCTGAGCAGTTCTTC. The chain employs TRBV7-9 and TRBJ2-1, with TRBD2 matching over 7 bases. From germline, CDR1 is SEHNR and CDR2 FQNEAQ (reference sequence). The length of the CDR3 is 15 residues. V was clipped by 1 base and J by 9 bases; unmatched bases: 9.

The chain's CDR3 is CASARRGTEAFF. CDR3 nucleotide sequence: TGTGCCAGCGCCCGTCGCGGCACTGAAGCTTTCTTT. This chain links TRBV12-3 or TRBV12-4 with TRBJ1-1; D gene uncertain. V was shortened by 8 bases and J by 4 bases, with 11 bases between the two germline ends. The CDR3 length is 12 residues.

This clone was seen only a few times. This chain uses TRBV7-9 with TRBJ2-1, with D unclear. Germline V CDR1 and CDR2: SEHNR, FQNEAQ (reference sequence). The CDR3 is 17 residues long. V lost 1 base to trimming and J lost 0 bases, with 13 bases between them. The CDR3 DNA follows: TGTGCCAGCAGCTTAGGAAGCGACCTGAGCTCCTACAATGAGCAGTTCTTC. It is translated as CASSLGSDLSSYNEQFF.

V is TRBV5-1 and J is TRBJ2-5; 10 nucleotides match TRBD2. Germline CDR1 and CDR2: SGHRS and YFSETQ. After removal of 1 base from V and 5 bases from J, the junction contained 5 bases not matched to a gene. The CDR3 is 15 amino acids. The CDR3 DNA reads TGCGCCAGCAGCTTGCGGGCTAGCGGGGGTGAGACCCAGTACTTC. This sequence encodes CASSLRASGGETQYF.

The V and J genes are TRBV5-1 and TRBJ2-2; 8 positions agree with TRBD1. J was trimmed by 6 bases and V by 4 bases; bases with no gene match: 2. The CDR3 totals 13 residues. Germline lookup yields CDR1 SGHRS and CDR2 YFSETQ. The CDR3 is CASSRGQAGELFF. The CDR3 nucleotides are TGCGCCAGCAGCAGGGGACAGGCCGGGGAGCTGTTTTTT.

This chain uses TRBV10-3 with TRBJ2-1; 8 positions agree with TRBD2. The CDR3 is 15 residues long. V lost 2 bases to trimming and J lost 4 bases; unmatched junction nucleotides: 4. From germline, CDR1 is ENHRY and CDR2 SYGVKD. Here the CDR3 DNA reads TGTGCCATCAGTGAGCAGGGACTAGGGTACAATGAGCAGTTCTTC. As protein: CAISEQGLGYNEQFF.

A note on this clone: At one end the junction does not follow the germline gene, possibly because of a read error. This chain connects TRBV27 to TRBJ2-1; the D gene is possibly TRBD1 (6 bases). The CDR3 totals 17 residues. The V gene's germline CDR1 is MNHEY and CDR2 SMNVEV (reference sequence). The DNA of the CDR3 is TGTGCCAGCAGTTTATTGACCGAGACAGGCCCTTCCAATAAGCAGTTCTTC. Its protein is CASSLLTETGPSNKQFF.

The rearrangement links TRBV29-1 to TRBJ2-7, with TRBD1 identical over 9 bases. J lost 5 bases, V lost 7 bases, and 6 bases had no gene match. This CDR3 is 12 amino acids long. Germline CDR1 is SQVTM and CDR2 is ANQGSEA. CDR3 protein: CSADRGTDEQYF. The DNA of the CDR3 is TGCAGCGCCGACAGGGGGACAGACGAGCAGTACTTC.

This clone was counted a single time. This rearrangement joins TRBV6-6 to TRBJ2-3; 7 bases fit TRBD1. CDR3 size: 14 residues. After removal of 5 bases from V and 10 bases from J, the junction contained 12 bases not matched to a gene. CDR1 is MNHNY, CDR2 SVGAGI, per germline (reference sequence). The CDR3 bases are TGTGCCAGCAGTACAAGACAGGGCCTAAATCCGCAGTATTTT. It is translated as CASSTRQGLNPQYF.

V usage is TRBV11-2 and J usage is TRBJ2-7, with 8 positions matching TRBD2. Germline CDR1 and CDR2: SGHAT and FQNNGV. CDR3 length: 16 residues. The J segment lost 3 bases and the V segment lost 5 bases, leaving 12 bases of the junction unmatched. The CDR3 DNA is TGTGCCAGCAGCCCCATTAAAAGGCGGGGGGACTACGAGCAGTACTTC. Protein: CASSPIKRRGDYEQYF.

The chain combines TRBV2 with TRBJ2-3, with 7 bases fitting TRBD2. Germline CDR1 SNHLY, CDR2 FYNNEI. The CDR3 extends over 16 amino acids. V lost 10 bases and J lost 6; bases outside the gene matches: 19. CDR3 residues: CATTLGGSRREDTQYF. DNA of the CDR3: TGTGCCACTACCCTAGGCGGGAGCCGACGGGAGGATACGCAGTATTTT.

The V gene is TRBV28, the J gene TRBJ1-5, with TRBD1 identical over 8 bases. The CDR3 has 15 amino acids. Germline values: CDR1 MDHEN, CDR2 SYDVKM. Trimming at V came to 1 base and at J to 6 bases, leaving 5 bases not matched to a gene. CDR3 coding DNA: TGTGCCAGCAGTTTATTTGCAGGGGGCGGTCAGCCCCAGCATTTT. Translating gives CASSLFAGGGQPQHF.

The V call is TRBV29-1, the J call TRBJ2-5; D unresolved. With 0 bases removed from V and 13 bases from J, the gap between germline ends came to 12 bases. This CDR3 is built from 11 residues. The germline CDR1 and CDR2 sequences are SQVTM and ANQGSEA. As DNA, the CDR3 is TGCAGCGTTGAAGATCGCGCTACGCTGTACTTC. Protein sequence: CSVEDRATLYF. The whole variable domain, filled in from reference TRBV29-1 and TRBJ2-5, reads SAVISQKPSRDICQRGTSLTIQCQVDSQVTMMFWYRQQPGQSLTLIATANQGSEATYESGFVIDKFPISRPNLTFSTLTVSNMSPEDSSIYLCSVEDRATLYFGPGTRLLVL.

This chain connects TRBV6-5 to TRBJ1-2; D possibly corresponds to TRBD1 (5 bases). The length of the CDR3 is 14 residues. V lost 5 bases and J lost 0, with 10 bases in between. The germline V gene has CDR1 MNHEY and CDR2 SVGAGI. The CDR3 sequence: CASSLGGANYGYTF. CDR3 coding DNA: TGTGCCAGCAGTCTCGGGGGAGCTAACTATGGCTACACCTTC.